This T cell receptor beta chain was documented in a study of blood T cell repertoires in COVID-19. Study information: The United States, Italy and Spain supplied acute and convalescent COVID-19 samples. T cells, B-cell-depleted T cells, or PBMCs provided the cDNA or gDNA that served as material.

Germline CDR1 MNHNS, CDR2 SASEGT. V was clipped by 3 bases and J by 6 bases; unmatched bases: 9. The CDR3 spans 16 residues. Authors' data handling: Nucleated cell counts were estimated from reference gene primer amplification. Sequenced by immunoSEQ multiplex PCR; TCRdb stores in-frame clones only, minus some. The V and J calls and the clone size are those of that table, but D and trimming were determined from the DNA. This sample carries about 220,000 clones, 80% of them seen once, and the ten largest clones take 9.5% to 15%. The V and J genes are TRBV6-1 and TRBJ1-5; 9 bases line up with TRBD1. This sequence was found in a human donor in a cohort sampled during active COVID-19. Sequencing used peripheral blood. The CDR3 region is CASSDRWTGVGQPQHF. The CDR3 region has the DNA TGTGCCAGCAGTGATAGATGGACAGGGGTTGGTCAGCCCCAGCATTTT.